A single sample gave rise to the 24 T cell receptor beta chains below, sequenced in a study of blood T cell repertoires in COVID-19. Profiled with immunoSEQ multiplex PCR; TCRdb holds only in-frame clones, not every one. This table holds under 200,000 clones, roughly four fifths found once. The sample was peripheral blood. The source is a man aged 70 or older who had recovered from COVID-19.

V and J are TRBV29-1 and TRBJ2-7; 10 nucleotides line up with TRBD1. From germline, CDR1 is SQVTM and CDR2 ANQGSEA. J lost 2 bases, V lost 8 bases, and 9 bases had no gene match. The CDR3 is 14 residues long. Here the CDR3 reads CSYRGTGVTYEQYF. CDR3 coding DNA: TGCAGCTATCGTGGGACAGGGGTTACCTACGAGCAGTACTTC.

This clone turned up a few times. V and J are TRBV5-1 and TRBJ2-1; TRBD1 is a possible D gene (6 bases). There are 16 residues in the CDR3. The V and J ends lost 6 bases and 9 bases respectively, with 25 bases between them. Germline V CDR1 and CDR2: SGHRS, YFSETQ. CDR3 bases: TGCGCCAGCAAGCCCACGACCGAGGACAGAGGGGGTGAGCAGTTCTTC. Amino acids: CASKPTTEDRGGEQFF.

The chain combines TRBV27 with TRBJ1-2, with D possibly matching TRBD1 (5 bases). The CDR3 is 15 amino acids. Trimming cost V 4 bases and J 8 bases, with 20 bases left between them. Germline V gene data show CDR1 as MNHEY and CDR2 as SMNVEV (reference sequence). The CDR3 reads CASSWGVGRVSGYTF. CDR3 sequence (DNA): TGTGCCAGCAGTTGGGGCGTAGGCAGGGTCTCGGGCTACACCTTC.

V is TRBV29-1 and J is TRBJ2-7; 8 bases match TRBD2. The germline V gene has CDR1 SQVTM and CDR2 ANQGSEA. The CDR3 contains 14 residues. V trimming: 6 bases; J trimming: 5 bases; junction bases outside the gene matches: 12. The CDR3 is CSVAGGAGVDEQYF. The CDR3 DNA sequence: TGCAGCGTCGCGGGGGGAGCGGGTGTCGACGAGCAGTACTTC.

CDR3 nucleotide sequence: TGTGCCAGCTCTCGACTGGACACCTCCTACAATGAGCAGTTCTTC. Its protein product is CASSRLDTSYNEQFF. The chain joins TRBV18 to TRBJ2-1, with D possibly TRBD1 on 5 matching bases. V lost 6 bases and J lost 0, with 12 bases in between. There are 15 residues in the CDR3. Germline V CDR1 and CDR2: KGHSH, LQKENI.

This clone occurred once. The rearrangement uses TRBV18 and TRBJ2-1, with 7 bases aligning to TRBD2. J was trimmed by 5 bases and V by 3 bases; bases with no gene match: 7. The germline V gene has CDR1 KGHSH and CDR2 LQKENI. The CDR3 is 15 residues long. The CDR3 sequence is CASSPNPSGDNEQFF. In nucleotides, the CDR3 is TGTGCCAGCTCACCGAACCCTAGCGGAGACAATGAGCAGTTCTTC.

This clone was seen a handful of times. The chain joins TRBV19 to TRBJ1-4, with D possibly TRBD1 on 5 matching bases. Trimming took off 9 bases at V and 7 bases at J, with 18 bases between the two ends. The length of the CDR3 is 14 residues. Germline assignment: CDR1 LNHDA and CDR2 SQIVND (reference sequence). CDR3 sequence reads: CASHQGLMGEKLFF. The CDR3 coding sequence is TGTGCCAGCCACCAGGGACTGATGGGTGAAAAACTGTTTTTT.

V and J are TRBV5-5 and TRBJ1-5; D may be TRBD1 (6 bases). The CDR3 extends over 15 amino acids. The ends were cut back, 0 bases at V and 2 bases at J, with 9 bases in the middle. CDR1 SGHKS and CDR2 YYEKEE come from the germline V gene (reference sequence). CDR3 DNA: TGTGCCAGCAGCTTGGGGTCAGGGGGCAATCAGCCCCAGCATTTT. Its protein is CASSLGSGGNQPQHF.

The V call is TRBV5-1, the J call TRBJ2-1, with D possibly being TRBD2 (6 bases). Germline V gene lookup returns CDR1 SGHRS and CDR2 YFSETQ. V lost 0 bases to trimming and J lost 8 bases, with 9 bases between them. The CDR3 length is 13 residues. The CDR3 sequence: CASSLDWRDEQFF. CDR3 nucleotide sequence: TGCGCCAGCAGCTTGGATTGGAGGGATGAGCAGTTCTTC.

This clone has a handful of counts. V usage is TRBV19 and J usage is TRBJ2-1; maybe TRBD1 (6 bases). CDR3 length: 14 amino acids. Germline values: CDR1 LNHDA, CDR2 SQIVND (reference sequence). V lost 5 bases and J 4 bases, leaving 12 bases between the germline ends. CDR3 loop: CASSLGGSYNEQFF. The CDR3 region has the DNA TGTGCCAGTAGTCTTGGGGGCTCTTACAATGAGCAGTTCTTC.

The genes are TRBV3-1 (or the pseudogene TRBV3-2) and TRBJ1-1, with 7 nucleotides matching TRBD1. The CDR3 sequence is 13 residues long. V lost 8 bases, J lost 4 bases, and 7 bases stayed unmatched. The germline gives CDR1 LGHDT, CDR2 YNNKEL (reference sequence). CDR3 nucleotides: TGTGCCAGCTCGACAGGGAGCGGCACTGAAGCTTTCTTT. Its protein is CASSTGSGTEAFF.

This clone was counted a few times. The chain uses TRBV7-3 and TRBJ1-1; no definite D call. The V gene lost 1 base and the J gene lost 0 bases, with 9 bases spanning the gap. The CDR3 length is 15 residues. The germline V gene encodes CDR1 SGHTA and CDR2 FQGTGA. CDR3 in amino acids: CASSLNPGMNTEAFF. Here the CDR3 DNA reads TGTGCCAGCAGCTTAAATCCGGGAATGAACACTGAAGCTTTCTTT.

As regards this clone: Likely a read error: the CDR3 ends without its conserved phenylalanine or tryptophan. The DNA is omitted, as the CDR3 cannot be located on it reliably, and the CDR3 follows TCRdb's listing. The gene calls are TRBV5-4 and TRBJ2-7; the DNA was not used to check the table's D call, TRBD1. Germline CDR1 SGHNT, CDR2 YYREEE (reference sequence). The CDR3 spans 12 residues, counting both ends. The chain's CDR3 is CASSGEGTGDLL.

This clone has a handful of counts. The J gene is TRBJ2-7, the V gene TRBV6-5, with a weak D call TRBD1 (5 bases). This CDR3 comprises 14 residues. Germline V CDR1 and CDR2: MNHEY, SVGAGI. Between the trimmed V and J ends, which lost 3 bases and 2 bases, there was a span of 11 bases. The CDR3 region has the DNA TGTGCCAGCAGTTATAACGGACAAGCCTACGAGCAGTACTTC. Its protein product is CASSYNGQAYEQYF.

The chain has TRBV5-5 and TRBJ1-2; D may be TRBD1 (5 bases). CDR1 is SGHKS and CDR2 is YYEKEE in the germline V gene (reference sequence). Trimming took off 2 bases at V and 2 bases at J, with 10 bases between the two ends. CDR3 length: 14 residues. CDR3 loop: CASSFGRANYGYTF. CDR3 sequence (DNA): TGTGCCAGCAGCTTTGGCAGGGCGAACTATGGCTACACCTTC. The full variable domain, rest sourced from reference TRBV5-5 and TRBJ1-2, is DAGVTQSPTHLIKTRGQQVTLRCSPISGHKSVSWYQQVLGQGPQFIFQYYEKEERGRGNFPDRFSARQFPNYSSELNVNALLLGDSALYLCASSFGRANYGYTFGSGTRLTVV.

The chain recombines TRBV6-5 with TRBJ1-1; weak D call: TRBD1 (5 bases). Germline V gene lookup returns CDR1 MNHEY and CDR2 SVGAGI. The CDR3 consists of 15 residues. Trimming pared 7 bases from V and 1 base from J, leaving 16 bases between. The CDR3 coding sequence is TGTGCCAGCATTTTGCGGGGGTTAAGGAACACTGAAGCTTTCTTT. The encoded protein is CASILRGLRNTEAFF.

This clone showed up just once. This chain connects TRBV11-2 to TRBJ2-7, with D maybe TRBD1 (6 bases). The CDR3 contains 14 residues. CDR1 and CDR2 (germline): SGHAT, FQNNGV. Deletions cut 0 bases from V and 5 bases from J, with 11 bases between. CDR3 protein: CASSLDRGGNEQYF. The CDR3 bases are TGTGCCAGCAGCTTAGACAGGGGTGGAAACGAGCAGTACTTC.

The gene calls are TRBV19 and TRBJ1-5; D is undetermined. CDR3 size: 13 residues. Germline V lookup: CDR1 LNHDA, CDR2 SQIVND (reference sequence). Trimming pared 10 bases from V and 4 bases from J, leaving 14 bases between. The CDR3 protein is CATSGGRNQPQHF. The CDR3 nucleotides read TGTGCCACCTCAGGAGGGCGGAATCAGCCCCAGCATTTT.

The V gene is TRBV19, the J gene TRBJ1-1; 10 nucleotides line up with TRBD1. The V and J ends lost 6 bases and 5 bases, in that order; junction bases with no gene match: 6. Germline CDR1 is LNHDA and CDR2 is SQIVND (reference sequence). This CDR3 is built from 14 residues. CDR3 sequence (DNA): TGTGCCAGTAGATCCGACAGGGGGCCTACTGAAGCTTTCTTT. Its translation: CASRSDRGPTEAFF.

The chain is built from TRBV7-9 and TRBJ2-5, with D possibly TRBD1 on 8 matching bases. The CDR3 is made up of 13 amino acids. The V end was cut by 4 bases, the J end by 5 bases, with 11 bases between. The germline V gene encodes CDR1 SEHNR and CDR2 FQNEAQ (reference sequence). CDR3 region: CASSSQGGETQYF. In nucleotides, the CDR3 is TGTGCCAGCAGCTCACAGGGGGGGGAGACCCAGTACTTC.

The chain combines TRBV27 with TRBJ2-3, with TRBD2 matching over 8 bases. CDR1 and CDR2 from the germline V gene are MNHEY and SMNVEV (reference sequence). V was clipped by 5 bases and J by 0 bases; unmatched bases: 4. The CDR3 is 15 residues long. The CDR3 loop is CASSPVAGSTDTQYF. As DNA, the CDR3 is TGTGCCAGCAGTCCGGTAGCGGGAAGCACAGATACGCAGTATTTT.

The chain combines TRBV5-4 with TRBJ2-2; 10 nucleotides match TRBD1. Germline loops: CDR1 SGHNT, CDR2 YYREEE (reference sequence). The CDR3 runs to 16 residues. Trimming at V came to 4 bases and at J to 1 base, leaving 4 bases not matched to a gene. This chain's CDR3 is CASSQRTGGNTGELFF. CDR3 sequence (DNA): TGTGCCAGCAGCCAACGGACAGGGGGGAACACCGGGGAGCTGTTTTTT.

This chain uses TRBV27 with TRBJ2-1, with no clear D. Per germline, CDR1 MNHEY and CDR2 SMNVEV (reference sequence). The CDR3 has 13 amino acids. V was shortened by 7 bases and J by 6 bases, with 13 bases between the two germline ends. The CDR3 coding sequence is TGTGCCAGCACAAGGCCAGGAAGCAATGAGCAGTTCTTC. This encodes CASTRPGSNEQFF.

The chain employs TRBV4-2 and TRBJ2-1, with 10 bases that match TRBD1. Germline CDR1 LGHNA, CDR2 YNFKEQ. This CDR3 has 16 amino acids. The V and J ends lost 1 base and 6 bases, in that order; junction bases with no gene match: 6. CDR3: CASSQVDRDRGNEQFF. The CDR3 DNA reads TGTGCCAGCAGCCAAGTCGACAGGGACAGGGGCAATGAGCAGTTCTTC.